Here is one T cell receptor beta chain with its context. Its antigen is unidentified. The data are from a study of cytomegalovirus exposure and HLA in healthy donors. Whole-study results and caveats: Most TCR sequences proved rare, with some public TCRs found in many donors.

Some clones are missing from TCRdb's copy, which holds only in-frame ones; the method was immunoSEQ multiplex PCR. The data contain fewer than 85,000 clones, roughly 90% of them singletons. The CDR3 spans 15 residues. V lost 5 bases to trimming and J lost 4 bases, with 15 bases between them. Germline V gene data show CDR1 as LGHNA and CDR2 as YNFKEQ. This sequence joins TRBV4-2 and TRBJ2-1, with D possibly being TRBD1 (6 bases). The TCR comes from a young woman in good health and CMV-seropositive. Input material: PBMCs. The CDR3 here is CASSIDDRPYNEQFF. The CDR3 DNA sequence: TGTGCCAGCAGCATAGATGACAGGCCGTACAATGAGCAGTTCTTC.